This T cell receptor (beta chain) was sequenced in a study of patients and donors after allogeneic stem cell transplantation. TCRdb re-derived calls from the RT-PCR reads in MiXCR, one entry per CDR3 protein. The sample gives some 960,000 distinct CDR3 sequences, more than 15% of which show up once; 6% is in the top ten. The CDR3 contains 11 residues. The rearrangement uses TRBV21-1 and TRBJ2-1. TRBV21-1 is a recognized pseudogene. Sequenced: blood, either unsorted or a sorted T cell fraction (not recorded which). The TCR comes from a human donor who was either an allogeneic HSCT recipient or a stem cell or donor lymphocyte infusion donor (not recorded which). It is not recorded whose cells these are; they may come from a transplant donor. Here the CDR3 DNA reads TGTGCCAGCAGCAAGGACAATGAGCAGTTCTTC. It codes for CASSKDNEQFF.